The 3 T cell receptor beta chains in this list originate from one sample, sequenced in a study of OX40 agonist ivuxolimab in advanced cancers. Clones were sequenced by immunoSEQ multiplex PCR, and TCRdb holds only the in-frame ones, with some missing. Of 48,000 or so clones detected, around 90% appear once; the ten largest clones hold 6.5% to 7.5%. Material: CD4+ or CD8+ T cells sorted from blood, obtained in a trial of the OX40 agonist ivuxolimab. The receptors stem from an adult with an advanced solid tumor such as melanoma, head and neck, liver or kidney cancer.

The genes are TRBV27 and TRBJ2-2; unclear D gene. V lost 10 bases, J lost 1 base, and 13 bases lay in between. Germline loops: CDR1 MNHEY, CDR2 SMNVEV (reference sequence). There are 14 residues in the CDR3. CDR3 DNA sequence: TGTGCCATCTCTCCGGCACAGAACACCGGGGAGCTGTTTTTT. Residues: CAISPAQNTGELFF.

This chain uses TRBV6-5 with TRBJ1-6; 7 positions match TRBD1. Germline V gives CDR1 MNHEY, CDR2 SVGAGI. V trimming: 6 bases; J trimming: 9 bases; junction bases outside the gene matches: 8. CDR3 size: 14 residues. CDR3 residues: CASSLGQGGSPLHF. The CDR3 DNA follows: TGTGCCAGCAGCTTGGGCCAGGGGGGTTCACCCCTCCACTTT.

This chain joins TRBV11-1 and TRBJ1-5; tentatively, D is TRBD1 (6 bases). This CDR3 spans 15 amino acids. Germline V gene sequence: CDR1 SGHAT, CDR2 FQDESV (reference sequence). The V and J ends lost 1 base and 5 bases respectively, with 12 bases between them. The CDR3 bases are TGTGCCAGCAGCTTAGGGGCCGGGGGCGATCAGCCCCAGCATTTT. This sequence encodes CASSLGAGGDQPQHF.